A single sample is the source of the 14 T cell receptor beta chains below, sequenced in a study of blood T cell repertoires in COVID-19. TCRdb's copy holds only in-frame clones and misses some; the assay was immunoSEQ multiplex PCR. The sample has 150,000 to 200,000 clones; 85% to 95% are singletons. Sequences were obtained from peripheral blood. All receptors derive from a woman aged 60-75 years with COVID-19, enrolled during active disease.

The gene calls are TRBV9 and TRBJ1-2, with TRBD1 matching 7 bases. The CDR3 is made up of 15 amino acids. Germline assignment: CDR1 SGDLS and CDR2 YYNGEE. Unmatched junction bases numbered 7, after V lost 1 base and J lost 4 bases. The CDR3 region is CASSVRQGSVYGYTF. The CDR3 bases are TGTGCCAGCAGCGTACGACAGGGATCCGTCTATGGCTACACCTTC. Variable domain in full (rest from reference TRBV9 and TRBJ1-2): DSGVTQTPKHLITATGQRVTLRCSPRSGDLSVYWYQQSLDQGLQFLIQYYNGEERAKGNILERFSAQQFPDLHSELNLSSLELGDSALYFCASSVRQGSVYGYTFGSGTRLTVV.

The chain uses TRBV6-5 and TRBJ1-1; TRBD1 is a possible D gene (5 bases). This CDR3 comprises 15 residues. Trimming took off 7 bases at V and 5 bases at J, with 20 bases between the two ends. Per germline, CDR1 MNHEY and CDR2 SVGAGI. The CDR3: CASTLKPVDRTEAFF. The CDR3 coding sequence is TGTGCCAGCACCCTAAAACCCGTAGACAGAACTGAAGCTTTCTTT.

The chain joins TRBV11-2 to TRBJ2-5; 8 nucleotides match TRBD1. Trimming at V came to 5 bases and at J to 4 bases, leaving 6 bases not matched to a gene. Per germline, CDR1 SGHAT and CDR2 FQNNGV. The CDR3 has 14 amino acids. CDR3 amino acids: CASSPGTGGETQYF. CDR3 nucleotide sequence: TGTGCCAGCAGCCCCGGGACAGGAGGAGAGACCCAGTACTTC.

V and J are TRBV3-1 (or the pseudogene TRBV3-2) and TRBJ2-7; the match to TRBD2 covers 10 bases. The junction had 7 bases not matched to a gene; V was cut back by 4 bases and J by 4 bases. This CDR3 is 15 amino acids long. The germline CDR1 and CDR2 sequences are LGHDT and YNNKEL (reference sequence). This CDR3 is CASSLSGGAWYEQYF. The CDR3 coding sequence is TGTGCCAGCAGCCTGAGCGGGGGGGCATGGTACGAGCAGTACTTC.

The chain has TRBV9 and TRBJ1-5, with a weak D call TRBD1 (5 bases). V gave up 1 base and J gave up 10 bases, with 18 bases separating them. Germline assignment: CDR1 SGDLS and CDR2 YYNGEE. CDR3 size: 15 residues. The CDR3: CASSVSSTGDGPQHF. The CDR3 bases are TGTGCCAGCAGCGTATCCTCGACGGGGGACGGCCCCCAGCATTTT.

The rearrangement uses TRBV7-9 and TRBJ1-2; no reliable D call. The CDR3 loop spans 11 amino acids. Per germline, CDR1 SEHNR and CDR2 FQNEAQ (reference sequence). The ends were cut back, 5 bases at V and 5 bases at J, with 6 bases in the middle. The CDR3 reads CASSQNYGYTF. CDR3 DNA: TGTGCCAGCAGCCAAAATTATGGCTACACCTTC.

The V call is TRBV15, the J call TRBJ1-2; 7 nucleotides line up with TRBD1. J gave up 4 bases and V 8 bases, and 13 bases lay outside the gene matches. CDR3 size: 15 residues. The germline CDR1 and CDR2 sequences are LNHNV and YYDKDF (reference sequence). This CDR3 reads CATGRDRVSRYGYTF. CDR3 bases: TGTGCCACCGGCCGCGACAGGGTATCCCGCTATGGCTACACCTTC.

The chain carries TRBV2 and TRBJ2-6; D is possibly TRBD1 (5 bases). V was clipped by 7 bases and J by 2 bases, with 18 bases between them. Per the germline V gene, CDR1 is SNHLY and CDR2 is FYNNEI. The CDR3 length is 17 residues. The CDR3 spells CASKRGQRSAGANVLTF. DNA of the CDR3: TGTGCCAGCAAGCGAGGACAAAGAAGCGCTGGGGCCAACGTCCTGACTTTC.

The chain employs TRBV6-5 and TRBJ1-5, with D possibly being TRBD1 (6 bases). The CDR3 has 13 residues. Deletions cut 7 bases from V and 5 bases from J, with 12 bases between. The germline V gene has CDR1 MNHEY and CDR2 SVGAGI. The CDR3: CASILTGDQPQHF. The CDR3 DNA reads TGTGCCAGCATCCTGACAGGAGATCAGCCCCAGCATTTT.

The CDR3 is CASTPDRGRILNQPQHF. CDR3 nucleotides: TGCGCCAGCACCCCAGACAGGGGGCGAATTCTCAATCAGCCCCAGCATTTT. This sequence joins TRBV10-2 and TRBJ1-5, with 10 bases identical to TRBD1. Germline V gene sequence: CDR1 WSHSY, CDR2 SAAADI. Germline trimming cut 7 bases from V and 3 bases from J; bases unmatched to any gene: 12. This CDR3 region has 17 residues.

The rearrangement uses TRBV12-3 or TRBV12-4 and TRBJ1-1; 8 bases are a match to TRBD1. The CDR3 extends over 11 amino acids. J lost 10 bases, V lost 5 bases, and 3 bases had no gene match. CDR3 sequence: CASSVGQGAFF. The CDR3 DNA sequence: TGTGCCAGCAGTGTTGGACAGGGAGCTTTCTTT.

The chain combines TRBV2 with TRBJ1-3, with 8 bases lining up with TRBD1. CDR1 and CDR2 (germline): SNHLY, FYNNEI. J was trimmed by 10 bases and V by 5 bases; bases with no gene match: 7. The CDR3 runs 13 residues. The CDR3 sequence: CASSRDRHTTIYF. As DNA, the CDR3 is TGTGCCAGCAGTCGGGACAGGCATACGACCATATATTTT.

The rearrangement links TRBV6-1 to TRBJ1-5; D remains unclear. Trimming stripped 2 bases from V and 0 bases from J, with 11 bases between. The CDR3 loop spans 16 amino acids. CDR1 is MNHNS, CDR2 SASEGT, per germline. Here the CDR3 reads CASSEYRPYSNQPQHF. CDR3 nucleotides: TGTGCCAGCAGTGAATACAGACCCTATAGCAATCAGCCCCAGCATTTT.

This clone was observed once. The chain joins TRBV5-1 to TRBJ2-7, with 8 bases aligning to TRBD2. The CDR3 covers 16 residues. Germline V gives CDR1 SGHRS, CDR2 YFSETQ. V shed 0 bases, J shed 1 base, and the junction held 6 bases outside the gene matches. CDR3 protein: CASSLDPAGVSYEQYF. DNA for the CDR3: TGCGCCAGCAGCTTGGATCCAGCGGGGGTGTCCTACGAGCAGTACTTC.